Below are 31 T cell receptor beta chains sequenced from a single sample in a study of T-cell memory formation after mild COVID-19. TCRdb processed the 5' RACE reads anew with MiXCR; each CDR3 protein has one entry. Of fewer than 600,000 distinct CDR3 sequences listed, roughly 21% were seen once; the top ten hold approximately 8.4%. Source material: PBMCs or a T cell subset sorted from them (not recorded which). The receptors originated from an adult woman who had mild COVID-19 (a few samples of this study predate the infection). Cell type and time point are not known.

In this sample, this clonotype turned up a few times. DNA for the CDR3: TGTGCCAGCAGCGTTAGCCTCGGGGACCAGCCCCAGCATTTT. Its protein product is CASSVSLGDQPQHF. The chain links TRBV9 to TRBJ1-5; weak D call: TRBD1 (5 bases). Germline V lookup: CDR1 SGDLS, CDR2 YYNGEE. This CDR3 is built from 14 residues. V lost 2 bases and J lost 7, with 13 bases in between. Filled out from reference TRBV9 and TRBJ1-5, the complete variable domain reads DSGVTQTPKHLITATGQRVTLRCSPRSGDLSVYWYQQSLDQGLQFLIQYYNGEERAKGNILERFSAQQFPDLHSELNLSSLELGDSALYFCASSVSLGDQPQHFGDGTRLSIL.

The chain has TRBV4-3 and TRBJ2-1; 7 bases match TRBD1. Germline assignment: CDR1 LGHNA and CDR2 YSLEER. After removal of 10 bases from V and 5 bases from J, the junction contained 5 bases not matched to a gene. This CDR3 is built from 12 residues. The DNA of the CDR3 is TGCGCCACCTCGGACAGGAACAATGAGCAGTTCTTC. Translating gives CATSDRNNEQFF.

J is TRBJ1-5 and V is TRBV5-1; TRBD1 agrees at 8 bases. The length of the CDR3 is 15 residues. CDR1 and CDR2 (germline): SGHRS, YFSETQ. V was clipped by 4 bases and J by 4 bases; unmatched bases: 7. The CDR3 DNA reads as TGCGCCAGCAGCCCCGGACAGGGAACGAATCAGCCCCAGCATTTT. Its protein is CASSPGQGTNQPQHF.

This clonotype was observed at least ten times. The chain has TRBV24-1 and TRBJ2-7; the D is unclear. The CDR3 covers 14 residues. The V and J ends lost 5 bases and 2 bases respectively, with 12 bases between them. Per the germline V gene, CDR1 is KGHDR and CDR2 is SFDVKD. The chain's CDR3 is CATSVEGETYEQYF. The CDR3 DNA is TGTGCCACCAGTGTCGAAGGCGAAACCTACGAGCAGTACTTC.

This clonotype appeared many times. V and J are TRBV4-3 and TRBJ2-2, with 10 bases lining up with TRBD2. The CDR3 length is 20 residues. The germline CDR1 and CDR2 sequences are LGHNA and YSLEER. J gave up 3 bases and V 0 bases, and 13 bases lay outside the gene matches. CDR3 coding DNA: TGCGCCAGCAGCCAAGATCCGTGGGCTAGCGGGAGTAAGGACACCGGGGAGCTGTTTTTT. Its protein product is CASSQDPWASGSKDTGELFF.

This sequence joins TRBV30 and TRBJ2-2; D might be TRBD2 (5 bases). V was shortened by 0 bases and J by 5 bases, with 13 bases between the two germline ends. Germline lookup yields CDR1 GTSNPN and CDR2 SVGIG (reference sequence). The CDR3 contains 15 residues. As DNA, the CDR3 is TGTGCCTGGAGTGTGAGGGAAATGGAGACCGGGGAGCTGTTTTTT. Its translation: CAWSVREMETGELFF.

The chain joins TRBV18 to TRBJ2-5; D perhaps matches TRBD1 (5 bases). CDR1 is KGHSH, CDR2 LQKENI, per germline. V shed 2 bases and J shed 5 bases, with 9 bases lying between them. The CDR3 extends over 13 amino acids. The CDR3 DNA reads TGTGCCAGCTCACCATGGGGCGCGGAGACCCAGTACTTC. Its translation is CASSPWGAETQYF.

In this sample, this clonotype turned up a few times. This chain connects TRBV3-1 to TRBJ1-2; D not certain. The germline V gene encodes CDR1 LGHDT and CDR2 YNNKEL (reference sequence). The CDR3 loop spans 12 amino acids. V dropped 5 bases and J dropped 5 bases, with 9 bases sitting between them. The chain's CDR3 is CASSSQLYGYTF. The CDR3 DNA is TGTGCCAGCAGCTCACAGCTATATGGCTACACCTTC.

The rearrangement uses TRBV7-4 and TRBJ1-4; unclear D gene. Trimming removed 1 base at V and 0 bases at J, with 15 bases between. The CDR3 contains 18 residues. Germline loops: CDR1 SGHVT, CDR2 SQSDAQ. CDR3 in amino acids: CASSLEENEAATNEKLFF. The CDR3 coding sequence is TGTGCCAGCAGCTTAGAGGAGAATGAGGCCGCAACTAATGAAAAACTGTTTTTT.

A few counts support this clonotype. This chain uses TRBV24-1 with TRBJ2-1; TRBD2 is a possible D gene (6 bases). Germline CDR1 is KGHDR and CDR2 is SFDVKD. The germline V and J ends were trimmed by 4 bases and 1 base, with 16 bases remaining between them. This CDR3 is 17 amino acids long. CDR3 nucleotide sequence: TGTGCCACCAGTGACGGTCGGGGGACGGGGTCCTACAATGAGCAGTTCTTC. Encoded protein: CATSDGRGTGSYNEQFF.

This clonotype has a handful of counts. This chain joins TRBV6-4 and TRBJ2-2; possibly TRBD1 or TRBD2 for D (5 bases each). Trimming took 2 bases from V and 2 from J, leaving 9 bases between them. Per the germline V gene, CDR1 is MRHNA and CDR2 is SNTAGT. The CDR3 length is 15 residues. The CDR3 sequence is CASSDRGENTGELFF. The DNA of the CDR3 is TGTGCCAGCAGTGACCGAGGGGAAAACACCGGGGAGCTGTTTTTT.

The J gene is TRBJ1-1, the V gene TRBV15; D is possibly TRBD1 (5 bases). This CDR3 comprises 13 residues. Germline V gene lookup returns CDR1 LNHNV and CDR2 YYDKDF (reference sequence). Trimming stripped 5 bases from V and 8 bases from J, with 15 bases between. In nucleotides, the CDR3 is TGTGCCACCAGCGTCATCCGGGACGACGAAGCTTTCTTT. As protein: CATSVIRDDEAFF.

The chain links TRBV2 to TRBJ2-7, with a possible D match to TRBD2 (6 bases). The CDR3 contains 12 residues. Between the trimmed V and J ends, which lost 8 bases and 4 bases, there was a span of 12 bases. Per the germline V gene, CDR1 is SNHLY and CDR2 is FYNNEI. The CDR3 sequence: CASGPGEYEQYF. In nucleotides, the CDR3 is TGTGCCAGCGGGCCGGGGGAGTACGAGCAGTACTTC.

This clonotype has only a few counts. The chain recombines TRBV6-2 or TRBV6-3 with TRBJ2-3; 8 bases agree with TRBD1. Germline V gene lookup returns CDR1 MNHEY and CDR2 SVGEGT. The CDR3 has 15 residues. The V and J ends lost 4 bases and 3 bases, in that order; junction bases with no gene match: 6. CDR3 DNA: TGTGCCAGCAGTTCCGTTGGACAGGGAACAGATACGCAGTATTTT. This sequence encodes CASSSVGQGTDTQYF.

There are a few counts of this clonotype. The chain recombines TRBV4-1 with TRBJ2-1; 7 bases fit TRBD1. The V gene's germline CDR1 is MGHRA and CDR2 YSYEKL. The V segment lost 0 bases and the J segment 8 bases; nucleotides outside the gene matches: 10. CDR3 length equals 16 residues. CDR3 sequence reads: CASSQDSGGLFDEQFF. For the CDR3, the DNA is TGCGCCAGCAGCCAAGACTCAGGGGGTCTTTTCGATGAGCAGTTCTTC.

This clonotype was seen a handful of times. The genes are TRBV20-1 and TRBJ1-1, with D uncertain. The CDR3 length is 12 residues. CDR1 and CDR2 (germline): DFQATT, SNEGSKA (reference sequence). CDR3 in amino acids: CRPTAGNTEAFF. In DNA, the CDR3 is TGCAGACCCACGGCAGGGAACACTGAAGCTTTCTTT.

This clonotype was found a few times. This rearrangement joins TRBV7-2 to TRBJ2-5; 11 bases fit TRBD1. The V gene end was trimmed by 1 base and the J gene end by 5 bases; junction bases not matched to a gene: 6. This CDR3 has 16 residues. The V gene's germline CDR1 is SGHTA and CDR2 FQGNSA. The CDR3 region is CASSLGTGTGGETQYF. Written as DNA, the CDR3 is TGTGCCAGCAGCTTAGGGACTGGGACAGGGGGTGAGACCCAGTACTTC.

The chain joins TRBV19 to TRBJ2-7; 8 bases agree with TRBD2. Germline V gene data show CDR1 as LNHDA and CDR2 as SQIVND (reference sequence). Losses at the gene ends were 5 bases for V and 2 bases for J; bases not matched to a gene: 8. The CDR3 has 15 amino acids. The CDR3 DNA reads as TGTGCCAGTAGTGGGGTAGCGGGGCCCCCCTACGAGCAGTACTTC. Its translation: CASSGVAGPPYEQYF.

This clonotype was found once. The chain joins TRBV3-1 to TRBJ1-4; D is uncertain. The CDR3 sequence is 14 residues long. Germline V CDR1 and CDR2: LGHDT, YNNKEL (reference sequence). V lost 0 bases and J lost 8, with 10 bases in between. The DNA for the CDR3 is TGTGCCAGCAGCCAAGAGACCGTTCGGGAAAAACTGTTTTTT. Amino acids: CASSQETVREKLFF.

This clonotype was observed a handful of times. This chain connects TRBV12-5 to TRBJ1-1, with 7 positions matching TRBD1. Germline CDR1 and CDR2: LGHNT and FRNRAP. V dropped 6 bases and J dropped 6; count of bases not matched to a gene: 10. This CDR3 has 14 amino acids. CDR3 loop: CASGPGEGAPEAFF. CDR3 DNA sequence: TGTGCTAGTGGACCAGGGGAGGGGGCCCCTGAAGCTTTCTTT.

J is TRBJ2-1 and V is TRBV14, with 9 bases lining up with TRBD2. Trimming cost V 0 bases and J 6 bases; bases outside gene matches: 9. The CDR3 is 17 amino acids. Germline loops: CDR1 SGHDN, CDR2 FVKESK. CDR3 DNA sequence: TGTGCCAGCAGCCAAGAAAAACTAGCGGGTGTGGGCAATGAGCAGTTCTTC. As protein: CASSQEKLAGVGNEQFF.

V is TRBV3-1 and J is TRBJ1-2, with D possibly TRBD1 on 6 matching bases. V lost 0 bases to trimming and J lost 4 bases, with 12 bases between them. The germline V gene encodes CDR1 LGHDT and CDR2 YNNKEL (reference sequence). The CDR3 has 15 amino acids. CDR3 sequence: CASSQEGGTPYGYTF. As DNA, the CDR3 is TGTGCCAGCAGCCAAGAAGGGGGGACTCCCTATGGCTACACCTTC.

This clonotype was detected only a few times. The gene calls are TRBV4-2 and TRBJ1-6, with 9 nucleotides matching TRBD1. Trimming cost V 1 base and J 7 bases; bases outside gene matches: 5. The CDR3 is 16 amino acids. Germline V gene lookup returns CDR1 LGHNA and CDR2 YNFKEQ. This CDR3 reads CASSQGGDRDNSPLHF. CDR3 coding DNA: TGTGCCAGCAGCCAAGGGGGGGACAGGGACAATTCACCCCTCCACTTT.

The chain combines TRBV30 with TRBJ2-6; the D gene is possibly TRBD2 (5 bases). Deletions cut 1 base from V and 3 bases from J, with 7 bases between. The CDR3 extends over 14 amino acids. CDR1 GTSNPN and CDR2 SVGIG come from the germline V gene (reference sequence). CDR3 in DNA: TGTGCCTGGAGTGACGGGGTTGGGGCCAACGTCCTGACTTTC. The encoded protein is CAWSDGVGANVLTF.

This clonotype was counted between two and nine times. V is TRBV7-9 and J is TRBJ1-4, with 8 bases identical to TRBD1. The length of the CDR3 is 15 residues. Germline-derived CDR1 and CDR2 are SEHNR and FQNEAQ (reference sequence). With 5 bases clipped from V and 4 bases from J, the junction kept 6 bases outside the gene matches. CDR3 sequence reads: CASSNDRGLNEKLFF. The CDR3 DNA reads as TGTGCCAGCAGCAATGACAGGGGCCTTAATGAAAAACTGTTTTTT.

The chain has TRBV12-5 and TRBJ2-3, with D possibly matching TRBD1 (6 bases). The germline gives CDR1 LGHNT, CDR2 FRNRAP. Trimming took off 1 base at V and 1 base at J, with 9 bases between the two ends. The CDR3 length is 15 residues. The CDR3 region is CASGLGQVRTDTQYF. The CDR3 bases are TGTGCTAGTGGTTTGGGACAGGTCCGCACAGATACGCAGTATTTT.

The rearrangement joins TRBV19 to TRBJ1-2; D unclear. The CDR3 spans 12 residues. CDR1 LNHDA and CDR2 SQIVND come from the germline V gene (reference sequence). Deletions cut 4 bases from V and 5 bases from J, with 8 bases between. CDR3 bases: TGTGCCAGTAGTAATAGGGAATATGGCTACACCTTC. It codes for CASSNREYGYTF.

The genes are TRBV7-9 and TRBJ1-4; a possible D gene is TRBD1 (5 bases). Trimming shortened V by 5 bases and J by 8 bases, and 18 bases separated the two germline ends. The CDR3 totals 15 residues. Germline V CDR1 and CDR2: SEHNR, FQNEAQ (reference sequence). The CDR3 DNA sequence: TGTGCCAGCAGCGTCACCGGGACGTCGGGAGAAAAACTGTTTTTT. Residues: CASSVTGTSGEKLFF.

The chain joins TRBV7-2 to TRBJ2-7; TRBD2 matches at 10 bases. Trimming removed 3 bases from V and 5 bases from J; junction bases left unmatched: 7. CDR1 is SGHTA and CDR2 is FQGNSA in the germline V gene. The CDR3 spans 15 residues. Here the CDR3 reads CASSFSGTSVNEQYF. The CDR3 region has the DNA TGTGCCAGCAGCTTCTCCGGGACTAGCGTGAACGAGCAGTACTTC.

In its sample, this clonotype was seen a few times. The CDR3 is CASSNPLAGAADTQYF. For the CDR3, the DNA is TGTGCCAGTAGCAATCCACTAGCGGGAGCTGCGGATACGCAGTATTTT. The chain recombines TRBV19 with TRBJ2-3, with 11 bases fitting TRBD2. This CDR3 region has 16 residues. V trimming: 6 bases; J trimming: 6 bases; junction bases outside the gene matches: 11. Germline V gives CDR1 LNHDA, CDR2 SQIVND (reference sequence).

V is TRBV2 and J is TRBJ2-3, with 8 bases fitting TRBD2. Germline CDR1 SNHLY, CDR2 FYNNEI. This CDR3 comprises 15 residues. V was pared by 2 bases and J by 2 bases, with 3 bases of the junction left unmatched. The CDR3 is CASSERGGSTDTQYF. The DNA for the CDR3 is TGTGCCAGCAGTGAACGGGGGGGGTCCACAGATACGCAGTATTTT.